This T cell receptor beta chain was found in a study of tumor-infiltrating lymphocytes in primary liver carcinoma. Study-level background: Participating patients were men and women between 30 and 69 years old. Roughly 3.65 to 7.5 million productive TCRbeta reads came from each sample, comparable across tissue types. Study-level findings and limits: Blood's top-250-clone fraction was significantly lower than that of tumors (p = 0.039). Tumor region pairs outstripped tumor-adjacent and tumor-blood pairs in overlap.

TCR beta cDNA was made from 500 ng total RNA with a constant-region primer. For TCR beta, libraries were produced by three nested multiplex PCR rounds using slightly modified ARM-PCR. It was with TRBV1-TRBV30 forward primers and a C-beta reverse primer that the first two PCR rounds were run, at approximately 10 cycles each. A single record per CDR3 protein comes from TCRdb applying MiXCR to the multiplex PCR reads. Among around 330,000 distinct CDR3 sequences listed, about 50% were seen once. CDR3 length: 13 residues. The V gene's germline CDR1 is MNHEY and CDR2 SVGAGI. Regarding this clonotype: The antigen is unknown. Relative to the germline gene, one junction end is altered; a read error may explain this.

In addition to blood RNA drawn from unsorted whole blood, germline DNA was extracted. This chain connects TRBV6-5 to TRBJ2-1; tentatively, D is TRBD2 (7 bases). The sequencing input was peripheral blood. The clonotype was recovered from a woman aged 25 to 39 with primary liver carcinoma and hepatitis B virus infection. Here the CDR3 DNA reads TGTGCCAGCGGGGGCGGGAGCCACAATGAGCGGTTCTTC. Protein product: CASGGGSHNERFF.